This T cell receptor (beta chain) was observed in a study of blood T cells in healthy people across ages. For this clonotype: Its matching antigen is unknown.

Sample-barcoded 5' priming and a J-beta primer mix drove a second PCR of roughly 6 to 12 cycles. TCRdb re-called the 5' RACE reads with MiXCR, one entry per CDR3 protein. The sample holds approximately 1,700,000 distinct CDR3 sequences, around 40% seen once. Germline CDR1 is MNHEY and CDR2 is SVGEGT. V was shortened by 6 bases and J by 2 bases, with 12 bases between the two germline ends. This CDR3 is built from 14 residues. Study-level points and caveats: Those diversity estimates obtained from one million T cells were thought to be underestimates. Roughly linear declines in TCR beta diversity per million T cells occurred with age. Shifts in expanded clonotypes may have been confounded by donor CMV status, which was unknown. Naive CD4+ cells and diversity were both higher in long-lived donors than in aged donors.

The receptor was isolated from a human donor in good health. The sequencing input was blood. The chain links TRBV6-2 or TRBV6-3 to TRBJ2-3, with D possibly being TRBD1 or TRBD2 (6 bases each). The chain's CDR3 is CASRGGLNTDTQYF. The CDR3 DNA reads TGTGCCAGCAGAGGGGGACTCAACACAGATACGCAGTATTTT.